This TCR beta chain stems from a study of blood T cell repertoires in COVID-19. For the study at large: Samples came from the United States, Italy and Spain, spanning acute and convalescent COVID-19. T cells, B-cell-depleted T cells, or PBMCs supplied cDNA or gDNA.

In the study's own analysis: Reference gene primers were amplified, and this amplification served to estimate nucleated cell counts. Sequenced by immunoSEQ multiplex PCR; TCRdb stores in-frame clones only, minus some. The DNA was the basis for D and trimming; V, J and clone size are from that table. The data show roughly 250,000 clones, roughly 80% seen once. The sample taken for sequencing was peripheral blood. The receptor's source is an elderly woman with active or convalescent COVID-19.

The CDR3 coding sequence is TGTGCCAGCAGTTACGTCGGGGGATCCTACGAGCAGTACTTC. It specifies CASSYVGGSYEQYF. The rearrangement links TRBV6-2 or TRBV6-3 to TRBJ2-7, with D possibly matching TRBD2 (6 bases). This CDR3 is 14 amino acids long. CDR1 and CDR2 from the germline V gene are MNHEY and SVGEGT. The V and J ends lost 2 bases and 1 base respectively, with 9 bases between them.